This entry features one TCR beta chain sequence. Antigen specificity is unknown. The sample originates from a study of radiation and T cells in renal cell carcinoma. Data came from immunoSEQ multiplex PCR; TCRdb stores just in-frame clones and leaves some out. The sample carries 130,000 to 150,000 clones, about 88% recorded once. General study results and limits: Pretreatment tumor biopsies were lacking, so baseline clonotypes are unknown.

This sample's time point: baseline pretreatment blood. Documented treatment: 15 Gy SBRT to primary tumor, nephrectomy 4 weeks later. Radiation-treated patients gave blood at baseline, week 2 and week 4. The tumor was a clear cell renal cell carcinoma. The CDR3 runs to 14 residues. In germline, CDR1 is LNHDA, CDR2 SQIVND (reference sequence). The V gene end was trimmed by 5 bases and the J gene end by 5 bases; junction bases not matched to a gene: 8. The material sequenced was blood, taken from a patient whose treatment included radiotherapy and nephrectomy. The receptor comes from a woman between 65 and 79 years old with renal cell carcinoma. V is TRBV19 and J is TRBJ2-5; 7 bases are shared with TRBD2. In DNA, the CDR3 is TGTGCCAGTAGTTCTCGGACTAGTCGGGAGACCCAGTACTTC. Amino acid sequence: CASSSRTSRETQYF.